The 23 T cell receptor beta chains below come from one sample, sequenced in a study of blood T cell repertoires in COVID-19. TCRdb keeps only in-frame clones here, not all; method: immunoSEQ multiplex PCR. The sample carries around 130,000 clones, more than 75% recorded once. The sample comprised peripheral blood. The receptors come from a woman in her fifties or sixties with acute or convalescent COVID-19.

V gene TRBV6-5 combines with J gene TRBJ1-1, with D maybe TRBD1 (5 bases). The germline V gene encodes CDR1 MNHEY and CDR2 SVGAGI. The CDR3 runs to 15 residues. Trimming stripped 0 bases from V and 3 bases from J, with 11 bases between. The CDR3 nucleotides are TGTGCCAGCAGTTACTCGTCTGGAGGGGACACTGAAGCTTTCTTT. Residues: CASSYSSGGDTEAFF.

The CDR3 DNA sequence: TGTGCCAGCTCACCCGGACAGGGGGAAAATTCACCCCTCCACTTT. It yields the protein CASSPGQGENSPLHF. This sequence joins TRBV18 and TRBJ1-6, with 10 bases aligning to TRBD1. V gave up 3 bases and J gave up 7 bases; unmatched junction bases: 3. CDR3 size: 15 residues. Germline lookup yields CDR1 KGHSH and CDR2 LQKENI.

V and J are TRBV6-2 or TRBV6-3 and TRBJ1-2; 7 nucleotides match TRBD1. CDR1 is MNHEY, CDR2 SVGEGT, per germline. The junction had 7 bases not matched to a gene; V was cut back by 2 bases and J by 7 bases. This CDR3 has 14 amino acids. CDR3 sequence: CASSYPLTGLGYTF. As DNA, the CDR3 is TGTGCCAGCAGTTACCCTTTGACAGGGCTTGGCTACACCTTC.

The rearrangement links TRBV6-2 or TRBV6-3 to TRBJ2-7; tentative D call: TRBD2 (5 bases). Per germline, CDR1 MNHEY and CDR2 SVGEGT. The length of the CDR3 is 17 residues. V lost 4 bases, J lost 2 bases, and 21 bases lay in between. The CDR3 spells CASSSERAPGGPYEQYF. In nucleotides, the CDR3 is TGTGCCAGCAGTTCCGAACGGGCCCCTGGAGGACCCTACGAGCAGTACTTC.

The chain links TRBV6-1 to TRBJ2-2; TRBD2 aligns across 9 bases. This CDR3 has 15 amino acids. The ends lost 3 bases at V and 6 bases at J; junction bases unmatched: 5. The germline V gene encodes CDR1 MNHNS and CDR2 SASEGT. The CDR3 here is CASSDLWTSAGELFF. The CDR3 DNA sequence: TGTGCCAGCAGTGATCTCTGGACTAGCGCCGGGGAGCTGTTTTTT.

CDR3 protein: CASSPSGEPTPQHF. For the CDR3, the DNA is TGTGCCAGCAGCCCCTCCGGGGAGCCCACGCCCCAGCATTTT. This sequence joins TRBV9 and TRBJ1-5; D is uncertain. Trimming stripped 4 bases from V and 9 bases from J, with 17 bases between. Germline CDR1 reads SGDLS; CDR2 reads YYNGEE. The CDR3 is 14 amino acids.

The V and J genes are TRBV5-8 and TRBJ2-5, with 8 bases identical to TRBD2. Looked up from germline, CDR1 is SGHTS and CDR2 is YDEGEE. Trimming removed 1 base from V and 5 bases from J; junction bases left unmatched: 10. CDR3 length: 16 residues. This CDR3 reads CASSLLVTSVTETQYF. In DNA form, the CDR3 reads TGTGCCAGCAGCTTGTTGGTGACTAGCGTTACGGAGACCCAGTACTTC.

This sequence joins TRBV7-2 and TRBJ2-5; weak D call: TRBD1 (6 bases). V was pared by 5 bases and J by 5 bases, with 12 bases between. The germline CDR1 and CDR2 sequences are SGHTA and FQGNSA. The CDR3 is made up of 13 amino acids. Written as DNA, the CDR3 is TGTGCCAGCAGCCCCAGCCAGGGGGAGACCCAGTACTTC. It codes for CASSPSQGETQYF.

The genes are TRBV6-5 and TRBJ2-7; 8 nucleotides match TRBD1. Germline CDR1 and CDR2: MNHEY and SVGAGI. The CDR3 sequence is 15 residues long. Trimming removed 7 bases from V and 0 bases from J; junction bases left unmatched: 8. CDR3 in DNA: TGTGCCAGCACCATAATCGGACAGGGCTCCTACGAGCAGTACTTC. Amino acid sequence: CASTIIGQGSYEQYF.

This clone was picked up one time. The J gene is TRBJ1-2, the V gene TRBV5-5; 8 positions match TRBD1. The CDR3 consists of 16 residues. The V segment lost 0 bases and the J segment 7 bases; nucleotides outside the gene matches: 11. In germline, CDR1 is SGHKS, CDR2 YYEKEE (reference sequence). CDR3 nucleotides: TGTGCCAGCAGCTTGGGGACAGGGTATCATCTGGGTGGCTACACCTTC. It codes for CASSLGTGYHLGGYTF.

A remark on this clone: The sample has other DNA sequences that encode this CDR3 too. This sequence joins TRBV24-1 and TRBJ1-2; no firm D call. This CDR3 comprises 12 residues. Trimming pared 2 bases from V and 4 bases from J, leaving 4 bases between. In germline, CDR1 is KGHDR, CDR2 SFDVKD. The CDR3, as DNA: TGTGCCACCAGTGATTCGAGCTATGGCTACACCTTC. Its protein is CATSDSSYGYTF.

V and J are TRBV14 and TRBJ2-1; 12 bases are a match to TRBD2. Germline V gives CDR1 SGHDN, CDR2 FVKESK. The CDR3 is 17 amino acids. Trimming took 3 bases from V and 8 from J; bases not matched to a gene: 11. The CDR3 DNA follows: TGTGCCAGCAGCCACGGCCTCGCTAGCGGGAGGGATTATGAGCAGTTCTTC. Encoded protein: CASSHGLASGRDYEQFF.

This clone came up a few times. The chain uses TRBV5-1 and TRBJ2-7; maybe TRBD2 (6 bases). Germline CDR1 is SGHRS and CDR2 is YFSETQ. The CDR3 has 15 residues. The V and J ends lost 1 base and 0 bases respectively, with 11 bases between them. Here the CDR3 DNA reads TGCGCCAGCAGCTTGACGGGAGCGATCTCCTACGAGCAGTACTTC. Its translation: CASSLTGAISYEQYF.

The chain carries TRBV18 and TRBJ1-2; D uncertain. V was clipped by 3 bases and J by 3 bases, with 11 bases between them. The CDR3 sequence is 14 residues long. From germline, CDR1 is KGHSH and CDR2 LQKENI. CDR3 DNA sequence: TGTGCCAGCTCACCGATCGGAGGTGACTATGGCTACACCTTC. It codes for CASSPIGGDYGYTF.

The chain links TRBV9 to TRBJ2-2, with 9 nucleotides matching TRBD2. V shed 4 bases, J shed 4 bases, and the junction held 5 bases outside the gene matches. The CDR3 is made up of 15 amino acids. Germline CDR1 SGDLS, CDR2 YYNGEE. This chain's CDR3 is CASSRLAGSTGELFF. The CDR3 DNA reads TGTGCCAGCAGCCGGCTAGCGGGAAGCACCGGGGAGCTGTTTTTT.

This clone was picked up a small number of times. J is TRBJ2-1 and V is TRBV5-6, with D possibly TRBD2 on 6 matching bases. The V end was cut by 2 bases, the J end by 7 bases, with 10 bases between. Germline loops: CDR1 SGHDT, CDR2 YYEEEE. This CDR3 has 13 amino acids. DNA for the CDR3: TGTGCCAGCAGCTTAACCCGGGGGAATGAGCAGTTCTTC. Protein sequence: CASSLTRGNEQFF.

The chain uses TRBV4-3 and TRBJ1-1; a weak D match, TRBD1 (6 bases). CDR3 length: 16 residues. Trimming shortened V by 0 bases and J by 7 bases, and 18 bases separated the two germline ends. CDR1 is LGHNA and CDR2 is YSLEER in the germline V gene. Here the CDR3 DNA reads TGCGCCAGCAGCCAAGAAGTGTTCAGGGGAATGGGTGAAGCTTTCTTT. Translating gives CASSQEVFRGMGEAFF.

The chain employs TRBV10-3 and TRBJ1-1; 9 bases line up with TRBD1. V shed 4 bases, J shed 1 base, and the junction held 1 base outside the gene matches. CDR3 length equals 14 residues. In germline, CDR1 is ENHRY, CDR2 SYGVKD. CDR3 sequence reads: CAISGGQGNTEAFF. The CDR3 DNA sequence: TGTGCCATCAGTGGGGGACAGGGGAACACTGAAGCTTTCTTT.

V is TRBV6-5 and J is TRBJ2-3; TRBD2 agrees at 7 bases. CDR3 length equals 15 residues. Germline V gene lookup returns CDR1 MNHEY and CDR2 SVGAGI. The ends lost 7 bases at V and 3 bases at J; junction bases unmatched: 10. The CDR3 protein is CASMFQGEGTDTQYF. The CDR3 nucleotides read TGTGCCAGCATGTTCCAAGGGGAGGGTACAGATACGCAGTATTTT.

The chain has TRBV29-1 and TRBJ2-1; D gene unclear. Germline assignment: CDR1 SQVTM and CDR2 ANQGSEA. Trimming removed 6 bases at V and 6 bases at J, with 9 bases between. The CDR3 consists of 11 residues. The CDR3 nucleotides read TGCAGCGTCCGATGGAGCAATGAGCAGTTCTTC. The encoded protein is CSVRWSNEQFF.

The J gene is TRBJ1-6, the V gene TRBV27; 11 positions agree with TRBD1. V shed 1 base, J shed 6 bases, and the junction held 8 bases outside the gene matches. Germline loops: CDR1 MNHEY, CDR2 SMNVEV (reference sequence). This CDR3 contains 18 residues. The DNA for the CDR3 is TGTGCCAGCAGTTTATACTCCGGACAGGGGGCCTTTAATTCACCCCTCCACTTT. Its translation: CASSLYSGQGAFNSPLHF.

This chain connects TRBV18 to TRBJ2-3; D remains unclear. Germline V gene lookup returns CDR1 KGHSH and CDR2 LQKENI. The ends were cut back, 6 bases at V and 3 bases at J, with 16 bases in the middle. The CDR3 totals 15 residues. This chain's CDR3 is CASSTSLSATDTQYF. CDR3 bases: TGTGCCAGCTCCACGAGTCTTTCCGCGACAGATACGCAGTATTTT.

V usage is TRBV18 and J usage is TRBJ1-2; TRBD1 might be the D (6 bases). Germline values: CDR1 KGHSH, CDR2 LQKENI. There are 19 residues in the CDR3. Trimming stripped 5 bases from V and 4 bases from J, with 29 bases between. CDR3 sequence (DNA): TGTGCCAGCTCAGGGGCCCGGACAGAGTTCCCTAACACGGGCTATGGCTACACCTTC. It yields the protein CASSGARTEFPNTGYGYTF.